This record looks at one T cell receptor beta chain sequence and its context. Its antigen is unidentified. TCRdb redid the calling of the 5' RACE reads with MiXCR, one entry per CDR3 protein. The data show 130,000 or so distinct CDR3 sequences, roughly 6.6% seen once. The sample comes from a study of CD8 T cells in ankylosing spondylitis. The study, taken as a whole, reports: Disease-linked clones had a CD8+ phenotype and relatively low frequency in peripheral blood.

Looked up from germline, CDR1 is SNHLY and CDR2 is FYNNEI. The CDR3 is 16 amino acids. Trimming removed 5 bases from V and 1 base from J, with 12 bases in between. This rearrangement joins TRBV2 to TRBJ2-6; D is unclear. This receptor was taken from a male donor with ankylosing spondylitis or in good health (not recorded which). Sequencing input: blood, either unsorted or a sorted T cell fraction (not recorded which). The CDR3 nucleotides are TGTGCCAGCAGTCGACGGGCAGGATCTGGGGCCAACGTCCTGACTTTC. The encoded protein is CASSRRAGSGANVLTF.